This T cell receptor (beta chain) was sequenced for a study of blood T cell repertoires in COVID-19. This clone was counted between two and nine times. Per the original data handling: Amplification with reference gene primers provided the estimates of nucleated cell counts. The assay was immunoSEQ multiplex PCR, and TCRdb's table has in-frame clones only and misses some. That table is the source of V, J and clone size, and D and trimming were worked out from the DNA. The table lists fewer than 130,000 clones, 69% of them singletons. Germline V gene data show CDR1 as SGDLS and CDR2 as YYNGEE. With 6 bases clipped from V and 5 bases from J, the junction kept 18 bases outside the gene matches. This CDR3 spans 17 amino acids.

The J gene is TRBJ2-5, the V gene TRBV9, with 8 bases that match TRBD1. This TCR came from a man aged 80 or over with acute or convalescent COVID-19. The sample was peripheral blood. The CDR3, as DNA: TGTGCCAGCAACAAGCTCGGATCCGCGACAGGGGAGGAGACCCAGTACTTC. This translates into CASNKLGSATGEETQYF.